This T cell receptor (beta chain) was observed in a study of T-cell reconstitution after alpha-beta-depleted transplantation in children. Germline lookup yields CDR1 MNHNS and CDR2 SASEGT. V was pared by 8 bases and J by 2 bases, with 7 bases between. There are 12 residues in the CDR3. Unique molecular identifiers were built into the TCRbeta library. TCRdb analysed the PCR reads with MiXCR anew, one entry per CDR3 protein. The data show several thousand distinct CDR3 sequences, about 10% seen once. This clonotype was counted between two and nine times. Sequenced here: PBMCs, mostly from graft donor cells, sampled 180 days after TCRalphabeta/CD19-depleted stem cell transplant. The rearrangement joins TRBV6-1 to TRBJ1-3; D uncertain. This clonotype was obtained from a child in the first two years of life who had a stem cell transplant for acute myeloid leukemia, so the T cells may come from the graft donor. The CDR3 DNA sequence: TGTGCCAGCGAACGCGCTGGAAACACCATATATTTT. Encoded protein: CASERAGNTIYF.